This is a list of T cell receptor beta chains from one sample in a study of cytomegalovirus exposure and HLA in healthy donors. This table comes from immunoSEQ multiplex PCR, and its TCRdb copy is limited to in-frame clones, with some not included. The sample includes around 120,000 clones, 70% to 90% of them seen just once. Material for sequencing was PBMCs. These receptors were obtained from a man between 18 and 29 years old in good health and CMV-seropositive. Each CDR3 is given with its conserved first and last residue. Each record gives: CDR3 protein, V gene, J gene, D gene. D genes are given only for firm matches.

cdr3_aa: CASSLAGGANTEAFF
v_call: TRBV5-1
j_call: TRBJ1-1
d_call: NA

cdr3_aa: CASRYGGSSNQPQHF
v_call: TRBV27
j_call: TRBJ1-5
d_call: NA

cdr3_aa: CASSPTGDGNTIYF
v_call: TRBV6-6
j_call: TRBJ1-3
d_call: NA

cdr3_aa: CASSTARGKINTEAFF
v_call: TRBV27
j_call: TRBJ1-1
d_call: NA

cdr3_aa: CSVMTGTNTEAFF
v_call: TRBV29-1
j_call: TRBJ1-1
d_call: TRBD1

cdr3_aa: CASSPRGGDNQPQHF
v_call: TRBV5-1
j_call: TRBJ1-5
d_call: NA

cdr3_aa: CASSLTGSTDTQYF
v_call: TRBV7-8
j_call: TRBJ2-3
d_call: NA

cdr3_aa: CAWRKTGGPEAFF
v_call: TRBV30
j_call: TRBJ1-1
d_call: TRBD1

cdr3_aa: CASSGDSPPLHF
v_call: TRBV2
j_call: TRBJ1-6
d_call: TRBD1

cdr3_aa: CATSSQPPLAGLNTDTQYF
v_call: TRBV15
j_call: TRBJ2-3
d_call: TRBD2

cdr3_aa: CASSLDTTNEKLFF
v_call: TRBV7-8
j_call: TRBJ1-4
d_call: NA

cdr3_aa: CASSLGGTANSNQPQHF
v_call: TRBV7-9
j_call: TRBJ1-5
d_call: TRBD1

cdr3_aa: CASSQGQGGEKLFF
v_call: TRBV7-6
j_call: TRBJ1-4
d_call: TRBD1

cdr3_aa: CASSQDSGGANEQFF
v_call: TRBV4-2
j_call: TRBJ2-1
d_call: TRBD2

cdr3_aa: CASSFYRHMNTEAFF
v_call: TRBV5-4
j_call: TRBJ1-1
d_call: NA

cdr3_aa: CASSQVAGGTETQYF
v_call: TRBV4-3
j_call: TRBJ2-5
d_call: TRBD1

cdr3_aa: CATSRNRGNNSPLHF
v_call: TRBV15
j_call: TRBJ1-6
d_call: NA

cdr3_aa: CASSLSGTGGNEQFF
v_call: TRBV7-6
j_call: TRBJ2-1
d_call: TRBD1

cdr3_aa: CASRLQGGNQPQHF
v_call: TRBV28
j_call: TRBJ1-5
d_call: TRBD1

cdr3_aa: CASSLGGRTDTQYF
v_call: TRBV7-8
j_call: TRBJ2-3
d_call: NA

cdr3_aa: CASSSQGWDTEAFF
v_call: TRBV5-1
j_call: TRBJ1-1
d_call: NA

cdr3_aa: CASTPRREYGYTF
v_call: TRBV10-2
j_call: TRBJ1-2
d_call: NA

cdr3_aa: CASSLVGSGNTIYF
v_call: TRBV5-1
j_call: TRBJ1-3
d_call: NA

cdr3_aa: CASSSQTASLHF
v_call: TRBV18
j_call: TRBJ1-6
d_call: NA

cdr3_aa: CASSERVGGTDTQYF
v_call: TRBV2
j_call: TRBJ2-3
d_call: NA

cdr3_aa: CASSESPGQGETQYF
v_call: TRBV2
j_call: TRBJ2-5
d_call: TRBD1

cdr3_aa: CASSLVGTGTYGYTF
v_call: TRBV5-1
j_call: TRBJ1-2
d_call: TRBD1

cdr3_aa: CASSQEGGSYSGNTIYF
v_call: TRBV4-1
j_call: TRBJ1-3
d_call: NA

cdr3_aa: CASSLEGQGADEQYF
v_call: TRBV5-1
j_call: TRBJ2-7
d_call: TRBD1

cdr3_aa: CASSLGTTGSEAFF
v_call: TRBV5-1
j_call: TRBJ1-1
d_call: NA

cdr3_aa: CASSEGQGVIYGYTF
v_call: TRBV19
j_call: TRBJ1-2
d_call: NA

cdr3_aa: CASSQRLPPQETQYF
v_call: TRBV4-2
j_call: TRBJ2-5
d_call: NA

cdr3_aa: CASSVPRRGVNTEAFF
v_call: TRBV6-1
j_call: TRBJ1-1
d_call: NA

cdr3_aa: CASSLGHPNTEAFF
v_call: TRBV28
j_call: TRBJ1-1
d_call: NA

cdr3_aa: CASSLFSGIGNTGELFF
v_call: TRBV11-2
j_call: TRBJ2-2
d_call: NA

cdr3_aa: CASSRRTGSINQPQHF
v_call: TRBV5-6
j_call: TRBJ1-5
d_call: NA

cdr3_aa: CASSTLSGQGYEQYF
v_call: TRBV19
j_call: TRBJ2-7
d_call: TRBD1

cdr3_aa: CATSGTYGYTF
v_call: TRBV6-5
j_call: TRBJ1-2
d_call: NA

cdr3_aa: CASSPRTGSYNEQFF
v_call: TRBV7-7
j_call: TRBJ2-1
d_call: TRBD1

cdr3_aa: CATSRDYPLLQGDTEAFF
v_call: TRBV15
j_call: TRBJ1-1
d_call: TRBD1

cdr3_aa: CAISGLQGDTPYEQYF
v_call: TRBV10-3
j_call: TRBJ2-7
d_call: TRBD1